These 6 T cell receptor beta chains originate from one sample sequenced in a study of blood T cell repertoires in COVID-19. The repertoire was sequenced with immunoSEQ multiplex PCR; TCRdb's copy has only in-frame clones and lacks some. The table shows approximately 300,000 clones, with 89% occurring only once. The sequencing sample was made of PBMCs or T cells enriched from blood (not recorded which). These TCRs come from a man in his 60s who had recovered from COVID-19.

This chain's CDR3 is CASSLTTRTSSHTESTDTQYF. The DNA for the CDR3 is TGTGCCAGCAGCTTAACTACTCGGACTAGCTCCCACACCGAGAGCACAGATACGCAGTATTTT. The chain recombines TRBV7-3 with TRBJ2-3; 8 nucleotides agree with TRBD2. V lost 0 bases to trimming and J lost 0 bases; unmatched junction nucleotides: 17. Per germline, CDR1 SGHTA and CDR2 FQGTGA. This CDR3 is 21 amino acids long. Based on the CDR3 plus reference TRBV7-3 and TRBJ2-3, the full variable domain is GAGVSQTPSNKVTEKGKYVELRCDPISGHTALYWYRQSLGQGPEFLIYFQGTGAADDSGLPNDRFFAVRPEGSVSTLKIQRTERGDSAVYLCASSLTTRTSSHTESTDTQYFGPGTRLTVL.

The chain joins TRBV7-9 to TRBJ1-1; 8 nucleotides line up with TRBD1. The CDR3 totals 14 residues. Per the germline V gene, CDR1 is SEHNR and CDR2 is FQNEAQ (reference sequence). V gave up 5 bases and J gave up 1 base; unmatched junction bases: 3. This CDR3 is CASSAQGGNTEAFF. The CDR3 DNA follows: TGTGCCAGCAGCGCACAGGGGGGGAACACTGAAGCTTTCTTT.

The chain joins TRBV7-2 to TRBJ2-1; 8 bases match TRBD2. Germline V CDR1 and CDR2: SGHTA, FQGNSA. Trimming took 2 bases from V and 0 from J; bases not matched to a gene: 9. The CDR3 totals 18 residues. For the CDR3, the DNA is TGTGCCAGCAGCTTAATCTTACGGAGCGGGGGCTCCTACAATGAGCAGTTCTTC. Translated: CASSLILRSGGSYNEQFF.

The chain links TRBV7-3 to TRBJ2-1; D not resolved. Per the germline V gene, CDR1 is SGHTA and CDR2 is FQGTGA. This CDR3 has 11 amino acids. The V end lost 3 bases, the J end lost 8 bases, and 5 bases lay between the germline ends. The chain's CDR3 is CASSLGHEQFF. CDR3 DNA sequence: TGTGCCAGCAGCTTGGGCCATGAGCAGTTCTTC.

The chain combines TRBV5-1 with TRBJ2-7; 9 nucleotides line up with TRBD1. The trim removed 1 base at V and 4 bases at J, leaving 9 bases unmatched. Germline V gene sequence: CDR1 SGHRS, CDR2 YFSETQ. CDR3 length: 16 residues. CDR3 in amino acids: CASSLQPGQGAYEQYF. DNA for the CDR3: TGCGCCAGCAGCTTGCAACCGGGACAGGGCGCATACGAGCAGTACTTC.

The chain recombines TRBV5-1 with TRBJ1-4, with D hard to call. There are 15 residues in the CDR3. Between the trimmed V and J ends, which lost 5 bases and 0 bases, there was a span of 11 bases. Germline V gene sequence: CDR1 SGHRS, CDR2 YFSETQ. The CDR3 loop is CASSSVPATNEKLFF. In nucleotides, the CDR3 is TGCGCCAGCAGTTCAGTCCCCGCAACTAATGAAAAACTGTTTTTT. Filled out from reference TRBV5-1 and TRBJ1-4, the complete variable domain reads KAGVTQTPRYLIKTRGQQVTLSCSPISGHRSVSWYQQTPGQGLQFLFEYFSETQRNKGNFPGRFSGRQFSNSRSEMNVSTLELGDSALYLCASSSVPATNEKLFFGSGTQLSVL.